The entry that follows covers one T cell receptor beta chain sequence. The sample comes from a study of T cells after yellow fever vaccination. This CDR3 has 17 residues. Looked up from germline, CDR1 is LNHDA and CDR2 is SQIVND (reference sequence). V shed 2 bases, J shed 9 bases, and the junction held 11 bases outside the gene matches. In TCRdb, the 5' RACE reads were re-called with MiXCR into one record per CDR3 protein. The profile covers a few hundred thousand distinct CDR3 sequences, with less than 8.5% appearing a single time and 0.65% to 0.9% taken by the ten largest. The chain joins TRBV19 to TRBJ2-1; 12 nucleotides align to TRBD2. The sequence was collected from a young man who received the YFV17D yellow fever vaccine. This specimen consisted of CD4+ T cells sorted from PBMCs, obtained 15 days after the yellow fever booster vaccination. Written as DNA, the CDR3 is TGTGCCAGTAGTATAACGTCTGCTAGCGGGAGGGATGCTGAGCAGTTCTTC. It yields the protein CASSITSASGRDAEQFF. The whole variable domain, filled in from reference TRBV19 and TRBJ2-1, reads DGGITQSPKYLFRKEGQNVTLSCEQNLNHDAMYWYRQDPGQGLRLIYYSQIVNDFQKGDIAEGYSVSREKKESFPLTVTSAQKNPTAFYLCASSITSASGRDAEQFFGPGTRLTVL.